This TCR beta chain was recovered during a study of T cells in localized non-small cell lung cancer (dated by TCRdb to the early 2020s). Study-wide context: The study analyzed T cell repertoires of 200 to 250 early-stage NSCLC patients, comparing tumors and uninvolved tumor-adjacent lungs. All 240 or so NSCLC patients in the cohort were treatment-naive and had localized lung tumors that were resected. The mean age of the NSCLC patients was roughly 70 years, with about 130 men and 85 to 110 women. Overall study results and their limits: Because multi-region tumor sequencing was not performed, intratumor heterogeneity could not be ruled out. A median of roughly 60 of the top 100 tumor clones were detected in paired uninvolved adjacent lung, and around 30 of these tumor clones were also found among the top 100 clones of the paired uninvolved adjacent lung. Longer overall survival was associated with higher blood T cell density, whereas shorter survival was associated with higher adjacent-lung clonality. Since the design was exploratory, TCR variables were selected using unadjusted p-values with no false-discovery rate correction. Uninvolved tumor-adjacent lung showed the highest T cell clonality, higher than tumor, which suggests more focused antigenic responses in the uninvolved tumor-adjacent lung.

Notes on this clone: It lacks a known antigen. Nothing much larger sits one base from this clone, and base qualities are not available.

TCR beta CDR3 regions were sequenced from DNA using the immunoSEQ Assay. Per the original workflow: To compute T cell density, TCR beta template counts were normalized to usable DNA, which was estimated by amplifying housekeeping genes. Using the preseqR package, richness was estimated by extrapolating to 120,000 templates for tissue samples and 400,000 templates for PBMC samples. Clonality was taken to be one minus Pielou's evenness. Differential abundance testing on productive amino-acid clonotypes, with a minimum total count of 5 and an alpha of 0.1, was used to identify tissue-enriched TCRs. The Jaccard Index and the Morisita Overlap Index were used to measure repertoire overlap between compartments. GLIPH grouped TCR beta CDR3s together with public tetramer-defined viral CDR3s, and a viral motif had to include at least three viral sequences and show V-gene enrichment. TCRdb obtained this table from immuneACCESS and retained in-frame rearrangements with V and J assigned. These tables miss some clones; where compared with another copy, unresolved V genes account for less than half of the shortfall, and the remainder is unexplained. The V and J calls and clone size were taken over from that table, and D and trimming were inferred from the DNA. The sample has about 17,000 clones on record, around 87% of them singletons. The top ten constitute 1.2% of the sample.

Reading the germline V gene (reference sequence) gives CDR1 LNHNV and CDR2 YYDKDF. V is reduced by 0 bases and J by 3 bases, leaving a spacing of 10 bases between them. Spanning cysteine to phenylalanine, the CDR3 consists of 15 amino acids. Only CDR3 DNA remains: 45 bases, in frame from the first base. At diagnosis, peripheral blood, uninvolved tumor-adjacent lung and tumor were collected and were preserved as a mix of fresh-frozen and FFPE material. For TCR repertoire profiling, blood samples were analyzed as peripheral blood mononuclear cells. The sample consisted of peripheral blood mononuclear cells, taken before any cancer treatment. Rearrangement joined TRBV15 to TRBJ2-3; the D segment cannot be called with confidence. This TCR was recovered from a woman aged 40 to 75 with stage III lung adenocarcinoma. The encoded CDR3 is CATSREARATDTQYF. The nucleotides read TGTGCCACCAGCAGAGAGGCCCGAGCAACAGATACGCAGTATTTT. With the portions outside the CDR3 filled from the reference TRBV15 and TRBJ2-3 genes, the complete variable region becomes DAMVIQNPRYQVTQFGKPVTLSCSQTLNHNVMYWYQQKSSQAPKLLFHYYDKDFNNEADTPDNFQSRRPNTSFCFLDIRSPGLGDTAMYLCATSREARATDTQYFGPGTRLTVL.